Described below is a single T cell receptor beta chain sequence and its context. Clones were read by immunoSEQ multiplex PCR, and TCRdb kept only the in-frame ones, dropping some. The repertoire includes under 85,000 clones, 95% to 98% of them detected once, and 0.15% to 0.2% sits in the top ten. This sample is drawn from a study of technical replicates of blood from a handful of donors. This TCR was recovered from a human donor in good health. Sample: T cells isolated from PBMCs.

CDR3 nucleotides: TGCGCCAGCAGCCAGCGAGAGGACAGAATTAACTATGGCTACACCTTC. Amino acids: CASSQREDRINYGYTF. This chain links TRBV4-1 with TRBJ1-2; D possibly corresponds to TRBD1 (6 bases). The V gene's germline CDR1 is MGHRA and CDR2 YSYEKL. This CDR3 contains 16 residues. Between the trimmed V and J ends, which lost 3 bases and 1 base, there was a span of 15 bases.